What follows is one T cell receptor beta chain and its context. Its specificity is not known. Arm-PCR of CDR3 regions and iRepertoire HTBI primers were used to build TCR beta libraries. Using its own MiXCR run on the multiplex PCR reads, TCRdb lists one record per CDR3 protein. This table has hundreds of thousands of distinct CDR3 sequences, under 20% appearing once. Specified time point: newly diagnosed GD, antithyroid drugs for less than 3 months. Following extraction of RNA from PBMCs, that RNA was used to make the TCR library. The data derive from a study of regulatory T cells in long-lasting Graves disease. CDR1 MRHNA and CDR2 SNTAGT come from the germline V gene. The CDR3 consists of 17 residues. Trimming left V 0 bases short and J 6 bases short, with 18 bases between. General observations from the study: Repertoires from persistent disease leaned toward TRBV28, TRBJ1-2 and TRBJ2-5.

In addition, the sample was reused for a study of T cells in Graves' hyperthyroidism and ophthalmopathy. That report notes: A lack of ophthalmopathy progression within 18 months defined stable Graves' hyperthyroidism. Based on clinical symptoms, serum thyroxine and TRAb, thyroid ultrasound and orbital computed tomography, diagnoses were reached. The HTBI primer set served for first-round RT-PCR of the TCR CDR3.

Sequencing was performed on peripheral blood mononuclear cells (PBMCs), taken at new diagnosis, from a patient treated with antithyroid drugs. The TCR comes from a woman in her thirties with Graves disease. This sequence joins TRBV6-4 and TRBJ2-1; the D gene is possibly TRBD2 (6 bases). CDR3 DNA sequence: TGTGCCAGCAGTGACTCCACTAGCCAAGGACATAGCAATGAGCAGTTCTTC. Translation: CASSDSTSQGHSNEQFF.